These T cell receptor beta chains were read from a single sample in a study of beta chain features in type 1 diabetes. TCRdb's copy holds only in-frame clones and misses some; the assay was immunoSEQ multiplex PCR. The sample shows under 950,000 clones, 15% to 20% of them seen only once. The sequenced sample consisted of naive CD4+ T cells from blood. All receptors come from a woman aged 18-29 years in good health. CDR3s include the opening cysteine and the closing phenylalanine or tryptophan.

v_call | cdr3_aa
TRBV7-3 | CASSSYGGSYEQYF
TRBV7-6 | CASSLYPGQGEKLFF
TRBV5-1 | CASSPPGDSMSTEAFF
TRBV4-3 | CASSQGASGTTTTGELFF
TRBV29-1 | CSALTGSLSSGNTIYF
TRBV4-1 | CASSQSLGSGSKTDTQYF
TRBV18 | CASSPSTGTDTQYF
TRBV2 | CASRSRALYEQYF
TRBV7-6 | CASSLFGLAGGGNEQFF
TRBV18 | CASSPLLNWETQYF
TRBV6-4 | CASSEAGGGNEQFF
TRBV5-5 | CASSFGRDPSYEQYF
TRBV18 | CASSPPSTSTDTQYF
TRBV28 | CASSLPSAGTAFGYTF
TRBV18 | CASSPLNTEAFF
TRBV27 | CASSPFGRGTEAFF